These 17 T cell receptor beta chains came from one sample sequenced in a study of T cells in Graves' hyperthyroidism and ophthalmopathy. The source material, RNA transcripts, was used to amplify TCR beta CDR3 regions. HTBI primers were employed in a first-round RT-PCR of the TCR CDR3. MiXCR, applied by TCRdb to the multiplex PCR reads, yields one record per CDR3 protein. The sample lists under 350,000 distinct CDR3 sequences; 13% were seen once. Sequenced: blood. These receptors all stem from a woman aged 25 to 39 with Graves' hyperthyroidism that later progressed to Graves' ophthalmopathy.

This chain connects TRBV20-1 to TRBJ1-2; D not resolved. The V end was cut by 6 bases, the J end by 6 bases, with 11 bases between. In germline, CDR1 is DFQATT, CDR2 SNEGSKA (reference sequence). This CDR3 region has 11 residues. The CDR3 region is CSAPTVNGYTF. The CDR3 bases are TGCAGTGCCCCCACGGTGAATGGCTACACCTTC.

At least ten counts were recorded for this clonotype. This chain joins TRBV30 and TRBJ1-5; D is undetermined. The germline CDR1 and CDR2 sequences are GTSNPN and SVGIG (reference sequence). This CDR3 is 13 amino acids long. V lost 2 bases to trimming and J lost 0 bases, with 5 bases between them. As DNA, the CDR3 is TGTGCCTGGAGTTCCTATAGCAATCAGCCCCAGCATTTT. Translation: CAWSSYSNQPQHF.

In this sample, this clonotype turned up many times. The gene calls are TRBV11-2 and TRBJ2-3; 8 bases are shared with TRBD2. With 4 bases clipped from V and 8 bases from J, the junction kept 11 bases outside the gene matches. The CDR3 totals 15 residues. Germline V gene data show CDR1 as SGHAT and CDR2 as FQNNGV. The CDR3 protein is CASSSPTGTSGTQYF. The CDR3, as DNA: TGTGCCAGCAGCTCCCCGACCGGGACTAGTGGTACGCAGTATTTT. Full variable domain (remainder filled in from reference TRBV11-2 and TRBJ2-3): EAGVAQSPRYKIIEKRQSVAFWCNPISGHATLYWYQQILGQGPKLLIQFQNNGVVDDSQLPKDRFSAERLKGVDSTLKIQPAKLEDSAVYLCASSSPTGTSGTQYFGPGTRLTVL.

This clonotype was observed many times. The chain is built from TRBV5-1 and TRBJ2-7, with D possibly matching TRBD1 (5 bases). Deletions cut 0 bases from V and 3 bases from J, with 19 bases between. This CDR3 spans 17 amino acids. Germline CDR1 reads SGHRS; CDR2 reads YFSETQ. The CDR3 loop reads CASSLEGRANSGYEQYF. The CDR3, as DNA: TGCGCCAGCAGCTTGGAGGGCAGGGCAAATTCAGGCTACGAGCAGTACTTC.

In DNA form, the CDR3 reads TGCAGTGCTAGAGATTTCCAGTCCTCCTACGAGCAGTACTTC. Translated: CSARDFQSSYEQYF. The genes are TRBV20-1 and TRBJ2-7; D ambiguous. This CDR3 contains 14 residues. Germline V CDR1 and CDR2: DFQATT, SNEGSKA (reference sequence). Trimming cost V 0 bases and J 0 bases, with 9 bases left between them.

In its sample, this clonotype was seen many times. The chain has TRBV12-3 or TRBV12-4 and TRBJ2-1, with 7 bases that match TRBD1. This CDR3 has 14 residues. J was trimmed by 4 bases and V by 6 bases; bases with no gene match: 6. The CDR3 nucleotides read TGTGCCAGCAGGGGACAGACAACTTACAATGAGCAGTTCTTC. Protein sequence: CASRGQTTYNEQFF.

This clonotype was counted many times. This chain uses TRBV27 with TRBJ2-1; D gene unclear. The germline V and J ends were trimmed by 7 bases and 4 bases, with 17 bases remaining between them. The CDR3 consists of 15 residues. Germline CDR1 reads MNHEY; CDR2 reads SMNVEV (reference sequence). CDR3 protein: CASTSEVSLYNEQFF. The CDR3 DNA reads TGTGCCAGCACCTCCGAAGTGAGCCTTTACAATGAGCAGTTCTTC.

The V and J genes are TRBV29-1 and TRBJ2-7; TRBD2 is a possible D gene (7 bases). CDR1 and CDR2 (germline): SQVTM, ANQGSEA. The V end was cut by 2 bases, the J end by 5 bases, with 22 bases between. The CDR3 loop spans 16 amino acids. As DNA, the CDR3 is TGCAGCGTTGAAAGGGTCGGCGGGGGCGGGGGCCACGAGCAGTACTTC. This codes for CSVERVGGGGGHEQYF.

This clonotype was recorded many times. The chain is built from TRBV28 and TRBJ1-2; D might be TRBD1 (5 bases). The CDR3 is 13 residues long. Germline CDR1 MDHEN, CDR2 SYDVKM. The germline V and J ends were trimmed by 4 bases and 6 bases, with 12 bases remaining between them. The CDR3 bases are TGTGCCAGCAGTTCCTCCCAGGGTAATGGCTACACCTTC. Translating it yields CASSSSQGNGYTF.

This clonotype has ten or more counts. The chain carries TRBV18 and TRBJ1-1, with D uncertain. The CDR3 has 15 residues. CDR1 and CDR2 (germline): KGHSH, LQKENI. The V end was cut by 4 bases, the J end by 3 bases, with 15 bases between. Written as DNA, the CDR3 is TGTGCCAGCTCACTATCTGACGGTGGAGACACTGAAGCTTTCTTT. Encoded protein: CASSLSDGGDTEAFF.

Only a few counts were recorded for this clonotype. V is TRBV20-1 and J is TRBJ1-4, with D perhaps matching TRBD1 (5 bases). The CDR3 consists of 13 residues. Looked up from germline, CDR1 is DFQATT and CDR2 is SNEGSKA (reference sequence). Trimming took off 3 bases at V and 4 bases at J, with 9 bases between the two ends. The CDR3 loop is CSARSGNNEKLFF. The CDR3 bases are TGCAGTGCTAGGTCAGGGAATAATGAAAAACTGTTTTTT.

This clonotype has a count of ten or more. The chain is built from TRBV6-2 or TRBV6-3 and TRBJ2-5; D unresolved. The germline CDR1 and CDR2 sequences are MNHEY and SVGEGT. Trimming shortened V by 0 bases and J by 4 bases, and 3 bases separated the two germline ends. The CDR3 loop spans 12 amino acids. Written as DNA, the CDR3 is TGTGCCAGCAGTTACTCTCCAGAGACCCAGTACTTC. It is translated as CASSYSPETQYF.

This clonotype was recorded at least ten times. This chain links TRBV7-2 with TRBJ1-4; possible D gene TRBD1, 6 bases. Trimming cost V 1 base and J 8 bases, with 14 bases left between them. Germline CDR1 is SGHTA and CDR2 is FQGNSA. This CDR3 comprises 15 residues. The chain's CDR3 is CASSLVGGRGEKLFF. The CDR3 DNA sequence: TGTGCCAGCAGCTTAGTAGGGGGGCGTGGGGAAAAACTGTTTTTT.

This clonotype has only a few counts. The chain has TRBV19 and TRBJ1-3; D is possibly TRBD1 (6 bases). The germline V gene encodes CDR1 LNHDA and CDR2 SQIVND (reference sequence). Trimming took off 10 bases at V and 0 bases at J, with 19 bases between the two ends. The CDR3 covers 16 residues. CDR3 bases: TGTGCCACCATGGGACTCGACAGGAACTCTGGAAACACCATATATTTT. Protein product: CATMGLDRNSGNTIYF.

V usage is TRBV7-9 and J usage is TRBJ2-3; D may match TRBD1 or TRBD2 (6 bases each). This CDR3 has 14 amino acids. V gave up 5 bases and J gave up 8 bases, with 17 bases separating them. Germline V gene lookup returns CDR1 SEHNR and CDR2 FQNEAQ (reference sequence). The CDR3 sequence: CASSQKGGEGTQYF. The DNA of the CDR3 is TGTGCCAGCAGCCAAAAGGGGGGAGAAGGTACGCAGTATTTT. Complete variable domain (other parts from reference TRBV7-9 and TRBJ2-3): DTGVSQNPRHKITKRGQNVTFRCDPISEHNRLYWYRQTLGQGPEFLTYFQNEAQLEKSRLLSDRFSAERPKGSFSTLEIQRTEQGDSAMYLCASSQKGGEGTQYFGPGTRLTVL.

The table lists this clonotype with a few counts. The rearrangement uses TRBV15 and TRBJ2-4; possible D gene TRBD2, 5 bases. Germline V gene lookup returns CDR1 LNHNV and CDR2 YYDKDF (reference sequence). There are 18 residues in the CDR3. Trimming took off 1 base at V and 0 bases at J, with 16 bases between the two ends. The CDR3 DNA sequence: TGTGCCACCAGCAGAGCCCCATCGGCCGGACTAGCCAAAAACATTCAGTACTTC. This codes for CATSRAPSAGLAKNIQYF.

This clonotype has at least ten counts. The chain uses TRBV9 and TRBJ2-3; D possibly corresponds to TRBD2 (6 bases). Trimming left V 4 bases short and J 2 bases short, with 14 bases between. The CDR3 contains 15 residues. CDR1 is SGDLS and CDR2 is YYNGEE in the germline V gene. The CDR3 DNA reads TGTGCCAGCAGCCTGGGGGGTAGCCCCACAGATACGCAGTATTTT. Protein: CASSLGGSPTDTQYF.